Listed below are T cell receptor beta chains from one sample, sequenced in a study of blood T cells in healthy people across ages. TCRdb reprocessed the 5' RACE reads with MiXCR, giving one entry per CDR3 protein. Here the sample spans about 600,000 distinct CDR3 sequences, 45% to 55% being singletons. The sample taken for sequencing was blood. Every receptor here comes from an elderly man in good health. The CDR3 runs from the conserved cysteine through the conserved F or W. D genes are given only for firm matches. Not every row has a clone size; where given, it reads once, few, many or a size class.

>TRBV7-9|TRBJ1-4|NA|TRBD1
CASNTDRVSTNEKLFF
TGTGCCAGCAACACTGACAGGGTATCAACTAATGAAAAACTGTTTTTT
>TRBV20-1|TRBJ2-5|NA|TRBD2
CSASQRGGRETQYF
TGCAGTGCTTCCCAGCGGGGGGGCCGAGAGACCCAGTACTTC
>TRBV12-5|TRBJ2-1|few|NA
CASGLVLEGVSYNEQFF
TGTGCTAGTGGTTTGGTACTAGAGGGTGTCTCCTACAATGAGCAGTTCTTC
>TRBV6-6|TRBJ2-7|many|NA
CASRDTGIGADEQYF
TGTGCCAGCAGGGACACAGGGATTGGGGCAGACGAGCAGTACTTC
>TRBV11-2|TRBJ2-3|NA|NA
CASSSQSSGPYLSTDTQYF
TGTGCCAGCAGCTCCCAAAGCAGCGGGCCGTACCTTAGCACAGATACGCAGTATTTT
>TRBV29-1|TRBJ2-1|few|NA
CSVRVLLNEQFF
TGCAGCGTAAGGGTCCTCCTCAATGAGCAGTTCTTC
>TRBV6-5|TRBJ1-2|many|TRBD1
CASTTLGQGENGYTF
TGTGCCAGCACCACACTGGGACAGGGTGAAAATGGCTACACCTTC
>TRBV20-1|TRBJ2-1|few|NA
CSARIERVTARREQFF
TGCAGTGCTAGGATCGAGCGGGTAACGGCTCGGCGGGAGCAGTTCTTC
>TRBV2|TRBJ2-7|NA|NA
CASSETGWHEQYF
TGTGCCAGCAGTGAAACAGGGTGGCACGAGCAGTACTTC
>TRBV28|TRBJ2-3|few|NA
CASSFPGKTDTQYF
TGTGCCAGCAGTTTCCCAGGGAAGACAGATACGCAGTATTTT
>TRBV28|TRBJ1-5|NA|NA
CASSHLSNQPQHF
TGTGCCAGCAGCCATTTAAGCAATCAGCCCCAGCATTTT
>TRBV6-5|TRBJ2-3|NA|TRBD1
CASSYGQTGFRDTQYF
TGTGCCAGCAGTTACGGCCAGACAGGGTTTCGTGATACGCAGTATTTT
>TRBV6-2/TRBV6-3|TRBJ1-5|NA|TRBD1
CASRSPGQGAQPQHF
TGTGCCAGCAGGTCCCCGGGACAGGGAGCCCAGCCCCAGCATTTT
>TRBV18|TRBJ2-1|few|TRBD1
CASSRNEGQGHNEQFF
TGTGCCAGCTCACGTAATGAGGGACAGGGACACAATGAGCAGTTCTTC
>TRBV12-3/TRBV12-4|TRBJ2-1|few|TRBD2
CASSLSGRANNEQFF
TGTGCCAGCAGTCTTAGCGGGAGGGCCAACAATGAGCAGTTCTTC
>TRBV5-1|TRBJ2-1|NA|NA
CASSLNRALYNEQFF
TGCGCCAGCAGCTTGAACAGGGCTTTGTACAATGAGCAGTTCTTC
>TRBV10-2|TRBJ2-3|NA|NA
CASKGPGDTQYF
TGCGCCAGCAAAGGGCCCGGAGATACGCAGTATTTT
>TRBV6-5|TRBJ2-4|NA|TRBD1
CASSPGQVVAQYF
TGTGCCAGCAGCCCCGGACAGGTCGTCGCGCAGTACTTC
>TRBV7-2|TRBJ2-7|few|NA
CASSLWAGGVSSYEQYF
TGTGCCAGCAGCTTATGGGCTGGGGGTGTCAGCTCCTACGAGCAGTACTTC
>TRBV18|TRBJ2-1|NA|NA
CASSPEAAYNEQFF
TGTGCCAGCTCCCCCGAGGCCGCCTACAATGAGCAGTTCTTC
>TRBV20-1|TRBJ1-2|few|TRBD1
CSARDRAKNYGYTF
TGCAGTGCCCGGGACAGGGCGAAAAACTATGGCTACACCTTC
>TRBV20-1|TRBJ1-4|NA|NA
CSAQPGPSSENWFF
TGCAGTGCCCAGCCGGGACCCAGCTCGGAAAACTGGTTTTTT
>TRBV20-1|TRBJ2-7|few|NA
CSARDNRERYEQYF
TGCAGTGCTAGAGATAACAGGGAGAGGTACGAGCAGTACTTC
>TRBV5-1|TRBJ1-1|once|NA
CASSFFGDFQGIGNTEAFF
TGCGCCAGCAGCTTTTTCGGAGATTTTCAGGGGATAGGGAACACTGAAGCTTTCTTT
>TRBV4-3|TRBJ2-1|NA|NA
CASSQGGPLNEQFF
TGCGCCAGCAGCCAAGGGGGCCCCCTCAATGAGCAGTTCTTC
>TRBV15|TRBJ2-5|NA|NA
CATSRGVRETQYF
TGTGCCACCAGCAGGGGGGTACGAGAGACCCAGTACTTC
>TRBV12-3/TRBV12-4|TRBJ1-2|NA|TRBD1
CASRGTGEGYTF
TGTGCCAGCAGGGGGACAGGGGAAGGCTACACCTTC
>TRBV7-2|TRBJ1-5|NA|TRBD1
CASSYRTGPNQPQHF
TGTGCCAGCAGCTACCGGACAGGACCCAATCAGCCCCAGCATTTT
>TRBV29-1|TRBJ1-3|NA|TRBD1
CSVGQGAGNTIYF
TGCAGCGTTGGACAGGGTGCTGGAAACACCATATATTTT
>TRBV7-9|TRBJ2-1|NA|TRBD1
CASISGTGGGWGPLNEQFF
TGTGCCAGCATCTCCGGGACAGGGGGTGGATGGGGGCCTCTTAATGAGCAGTTCTTC
>TRBV4-3|TRBJ2-3|NA|NA
CASSQDLGRTDTQYF
TGCGCCAGCAGCCAAGATCTGGGGCGCACAGATACGCAGTATTTT
>TRBV29-1|TRBJ2-4|NA|NA
CSVATRTDNSQYF
TGCAGCGTCGCCACGAGGACAGACAACAGTCAGTACTTC
>TRBV7-9|TRBJ2-5|few|NA
CASSSQATVGLETQYF
TGTGCCAGCAGCTCTCAAGCCACAGTTGGACTAGAGACCCAGTACTTC
>TRBV4-3|TRBJ1-4|NA|NA
CASSQEIGRLGEKLFF
TGCGCCAGCAGCCAAGAGATAGGGAGGCTTGGCGAAAAACTGTTTTTT
>TRBV2|TRBJ2-7|NA|NA
CASSERGPPSYEQYF
TGTGCCAGCAGTGAAAGGGGACCGCCCTCCTACGAGCAGTACTTC
>TRBV4-3|TRBJ1-2|few|NA
CASSQAAAGMAPEGYTF
TGCGCCAGCAGCCAAGCTGCGGCAGGGATGGCCCCGGAAGGCTACACCTTC
>TRBV9|TRBJ2-1|NA|NA
CASSALDSSYNEQFF
TGTGCCAGCAGCGCGTTGGACAGCTCCTACAATGAGCAGTTCTTC
>TRBV4-1|TRBJ1-2|few|NA
CASSQDPGRRTGYTF
TGCGCCAGCAGCCAAGACCCGGGACGGAGAACGGGCTACACCTTC
>TRBV10-2|TRBJ2-7|NA|NA
CASSESWEQYF
TGCGCCAGCAGTGAGTCGTGGGAGCAGTACTTC
>TRBV20-1|TRBJ2-1|once|TRBD2
CSGLAGYNEQFF
TGCAGTGGACTAGCGGGCTACAATGAGCAGTTCTTC
>TRBV6-6|TRBJ2-1|many|TRBD2
CASSFRAGGRNEQFF
TGTGCCAGCAGTTTCCGAGCGGGGGGGAGGAATGAGCAGTTCTTC
>TRBV20-1|TRBJ2-7|few|TRBD2
CSGLVSGSPYEQYF
TGCAGTGGTCTAGTCAGCGGGAGCCCATACGAGCAGTACTTC
>TRBV7-2|TRBJ2-3|NA|NA
CASSRNAGARTDTQYF
TGTGCCAGCAGCCGGAACGCAGGGGCCAGAACAGATACGCAGTATTTT
>TRBV29-1|TRBJ1-2|NA|NA
CSVGGDSWSGYTF
TGCAGCGTGGGTGGAGACTCCTGGAGTGGCTACACCTTC
>TRBV2|TRBJ1-6|NA|TRBD1
CASSEGRGNSPLHF
TGTGCCAGCAGTGAAGGCAGGGGGAATTCACCCCTCCACTTT